The T cell receptor (beta chain) under discussion was sequenced for a study of T cells in Graves' hyperthyroidism and ophthalmopathy. Study-level results: Blood also carried most thyroid clonotypes expanded above 0.001.

RNA transcripts served as the template for amplifying TCR beta CDR3 regions. The HTBI primer set was used in a first-round RT-PCR of the TCR CDR3. One entry per CDR3 protein results from TCRdb running MiXCR on the multiplex PCR reads. The profile shows 550,000 to 650,000 distinct CDR3 sequences, around 15% of them singletons. This CDR3 is built from 15 residues. CDR1 and CDR2 from the germline V gene are SGHRS and YFSETQ. V was cut by 1 base and J by 2 bases, with 12 bases left in between. In its sample, this clonotype was seen many times. No antigen is known for it. The material sequenced was blood. The chain is built from TRBV5-1 and TRBJ1-1; a possible D gene is TRBD1 (6 bases). This TCR was sampled from a woman between 35 and 50 years old with Graves' hyperthyroidism. Written as DNA, the CDR3 is TGCGCCAGCAGCTTGAATGGAGGGGGTAACACTGAAGCTTTCTTT. This gives the protein CASSLNGGGNTEAFF. The full variable domain, in which reference TRBV5-1 and TRBJ1-1 provide the parts outside the CDR3, is KAGVTQTPRYLIKTRGQQVTLSCSPISGHRSVSWYQQTPGQGLQFLFEYFSETQRNKGNFPGRFSGRQFSNSRSEMNVSTLELGDSALYLCASSLNGGGNTEAFFGQGTRLTVV.